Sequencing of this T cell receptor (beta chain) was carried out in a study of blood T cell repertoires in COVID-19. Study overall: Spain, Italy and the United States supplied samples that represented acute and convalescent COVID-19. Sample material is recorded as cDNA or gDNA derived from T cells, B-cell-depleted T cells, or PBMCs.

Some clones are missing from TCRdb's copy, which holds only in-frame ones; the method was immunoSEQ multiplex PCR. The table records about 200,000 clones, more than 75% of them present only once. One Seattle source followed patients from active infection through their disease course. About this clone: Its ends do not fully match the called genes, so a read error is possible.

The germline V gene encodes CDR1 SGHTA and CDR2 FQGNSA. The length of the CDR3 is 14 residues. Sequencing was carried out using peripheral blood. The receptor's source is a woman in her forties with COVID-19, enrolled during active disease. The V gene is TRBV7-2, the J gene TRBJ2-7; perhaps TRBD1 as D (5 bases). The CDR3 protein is CASSQTQGSFEQYF. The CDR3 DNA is TGTGCCAGCAGCCAGACCCAGGGTTCCTTCGAGCAGTACTTC.